These 31 T cell receptor beta chains were all obtained from the same sample, sequenced in a study of graft-versus-host responses after intestinal transplantation. The antigens of these receptors remain unknown. Method: immunoSEQ multiplex PCR; TCRdb's copy keeps in-frame clones and lacks some. The sample has about 100,000 clones, approximately 84% seen once. Material: unstimulated CD4+ T cells sorted from spleen or lymph node cells, obtained before transplant. These receptors all stem from a human donor who was the organ donor for an intestinal transplant.

This chain links TRBV6-5 with TRBJ2-3; D may be TRBD1 (6 bases). Trimming stripped 4 bases from V and 2 bases from J, with 13 bases between. CDR1 and CDR2 from the germline V gene are MNHEY and SVGAGI. This CDR3 spans 15 amino acids. The CDR3 DNA is TGTGCCAGCAGTTCTGGACAGCTTCTCACAGATACGCAGTATTTT. Translating gives CASSSGQLLTDTQYF.

This chain joins TRBV29-1 and TRBJ1-1, with 7 positions matching TRBD1. The length of the CDR3 is 13 residues. The J segment lost 2 bases and the V segment lost 6 bases, leaving 6 bases of the junction unmatched. Germline V gene sequence: CDR1 SQVTM, CDR2 ANQGSEA. The CDR3 bases are TGCAGCGTCCCGGGACAGCCTAACACTGAAGCTTTCTTT. This sequence encodes CSVPGQPNTEAFF.

The genes are TRBV6-5 and TRBJ2-1, with TRBD2 matching over 14 bases. Germline trimming cut 6 bases from V and 4 bases from J; bases unmatched to any gene: 2. Germline V gene lookup returns CDR1 MNHEY and CDR2 SVGAGI. The CDR3 runs 15 residues. The chain's CDR3 is CASRGTSGGYNEQFF. As DNA, the CDR3 is TGTGCCAGCAGAGGGACTAGCGGGGGTTACAATGAGCAGTTCTTC.

This clone was counted between two and nine times. The V call is TRBV10-2, the J call TRBJ1-3, with a possible D match to TRBD1 (5 bases). The CDR3 spans 15 residues. Germline CDR1 is WSHSY and CDR2 is SAAADI. The V end was cut by 2 bases, the J end by 2 bases, with 10 bases between. The CDR3 protein is CASSEAGGTGNTIYF. Here the CDR3 DNA reads TGCGCCAGCAGTGAGGCCGGGGGGACTGGAAACACCATATATTTT.

The rearrangement links TRBV28 to TRBJ2-3; 9 nucleotides match TRBD2. Germline V lookup: CDR1 MDHEN, CDR2 SYDVKM. Trimming took 7 bases from V and 1 from J; bases not matched to a gene: 6. This CDR3 is built from 15 residues. In DNA, the CDR3 is TGTGCCAGCACAGTTGGCGGGGGGGGCACAGATACGCAGTATTTT. Its protein product is CASTVGGGGTDTQYF.

This clone came up once. The rearrangement links TRBV29-1 to TRBJ1-2; the match to TRBD1 covers 7 bases. The ends lost 6 bases at V and 6 bases at J; junction bases unmatched: 10. This CDR3 contains 13 residues. Germline V gene lookup returns CDR1 SQVTM and CDR2 ANQGSEA. CDR3 loop: CSVRQGFVDGYTF. The CDR3 DNA sequence: TGCAGCGTGCGACAGGGTTTCGTAGATGGCTACACCTTC.

This clone showed up just a few times. The chain joins TRBV2 to TRBJ2-1; D is perhaps TRBD2 (6 bases). V was cut by 4 bases and J by 6 bases, with 16 bases left in between. The CDR3 loop spans 15 amino acids. Germline lookup yields CDR1 SNHLY and CDR2 FYNNEI. Here the CDR3 reads CASSGRLGGFNEQFF. The CDR3 nucleotides are TGTGCCAGCAGTGGTAGACTAGGAGGGTTCAATGAGCAGTTCTTC.

The sample holds a few counts of this clone. The rearrangement joins TRBV18 to TRBJ2-2; TRBD2 matches 7 bases. Germline loops: CDR1 KGHSH, CDR2 LQKENI. Trimming cost V 5 bases and J 0 bases; bases outside gene matches: 6. CDR3 length: 16 residues. CDR3 sequence: CASSSLAVANTGELFF. The CDR3 DNA is TGTGCCAGCTCAAGTCTAGCGGTCGCGAACACCGGGGAGCTGTTTTTT.

The CDR3 coding sequence is TGCGCCAGCAGCTTGGCCGAGGGAAACACCATATATTTT. It yields the protein CASSLAEGNTIYF. The genes are TRBV5-1 and TRBJ1-3; D unresolved. Per germline, CDR1 SGHRS and CDR2 YFSETQ. This CDR3 is built from 13 residues. Trimming took off 0 bases at V and 4 bases at J, with 5 bases between the two ends.

This chain connects TRBV4-1 to TRBJ2-3; D remains unclear. This CDR3 is 11 amino acids long. Trimming took 0 bases from V and 10 from J, leaving 5 bases between them. Germline-derived CDR1 and CDR2 are MGHRA and YSYEKL. CDR3 DNA sequence: TGCGCCAGCAGCCAAGATACCGCGCAGTATTTT. The encoded protein is CASSQDTAQYF.

V and J are TRBV6-4 and TRBJ2-3; D unresolved. The CDR3 runs 14 residues. Germline loops: CDR1 MRHNA, CDR2 SNTAGT. The V end was cut by 3 bases, the J end by 4 bases, with 11 bases between. The chain's CDR3 is CASSEWRGADTQYF. The CDR3 nucleotides read TGTGCCAGCAGTGAATGGAGAGGCGCAGATACGCAGTATTTT.

This clone was seen a single time. The chain employs TRBV11-2 and TRBJ2-5, with TRBD1 identical over 9 bases. Looked up from germline, CDR1 is SGHAT and CDR2 is FQNNGV. With 5 bases clipped from V and 4 bases from J, the junction kept 5 bases outside the gene matches. There are 14 residues in the CDR3. The CDR3 nucleotides read TGTGCCAGCAGCCCTAGGACAGGGGCAGAGACCCAGTACTTC. It encodes CASSPRTGAETQYF.

This chain connects TRBV7-2 to TRBJ1-2; 7 nucleotides agree with TRBD1. V lost 0 bases and J lost 6; bases outside the gene matches: 4. The CDR3 covers 14 residues. Germline V lookup: CDR1 SGHTA, CDR2 FQGNSA. The CDR3 coding sequence is TGTGCCAGCAGCTTAGCGTGGCAGGGGGATGGCTACACCTTC. Its translation is CASSLAWQGDGYTF.

Turning to this clone: Other DNA sequences of this sample code for an identical CDR3. The V and J genes are TRBV4-2 and TRBJ1-6; no clear D. The V gene lost 0 bases and the J gene lost 7 bases, with 13 bases spanning the gap. This CDR3 is built from 16 residues. From germline, CDR1 is LGHNA and CDR2 YNFKEQ. This chain's CDR3 is CASSQEKGQPNSPLHF. The DNA of the CDR3 is TGTGCCAGCAGCCAAGAAAAGGGTCAGCCGAATTCACCCCTCCACTTT.

This clone has more than one count but fewer than ten. V usage is TRBV19 and J usage is TRBJ1-1, with 10 bases fitting TRBD1. V was clipped by 7 bases and J by 10 bases; unmatched bases: 9. The CDR3 loop spans 13 amino acids. The germline V gene encodes CDR1 LNHDA and CDR2 SQIVND (reference sequence). CDR3 residues: CASTPGQGNSAFF. The DNA for the CDR3 is TGTGCCAGTACCCCGGGACAGGGGAATTCAGCTTTCTTT.

The V gene is TRBV29-1, the J gene TRBJ2-1; no clear D. The length of the CDR3 is 13 residues. V shed 8 bases and J shed 2 bases, with 13 bases lying between them. Germline V gene sequence: CDR1 SQVTM, CDR2 ANQGSEA. Here the CDR3 DNA reads TGCAGCATTCAGTTAGCTGCCTACAATGAGCAGTTCTTC. Its protein is CSIQLAAYNEQFF.

This chain links TRBV19 with TRBJ1-3; 7 bases map to TRBD1. The CDR3 consists of 15 residues. The J segment lost 0 bases and the V segment lost 9 bases, leaving 8 bases of the junction unmatched. Germline-derived CDR1 and CDR2 are LNHDA and SQIVND (reference sequence). The CDR3 protein is CASRQGWGSGNTIYF. For the CDR3, the DNA is TGTGCCAGCCGACAGGGATGGGGCTCTGGAAACACCATATATTTT.

This chain links TRBV6-5 with TRBJ1-2, with 9 bases identical to TRBD1. The CDR3 loop spans 14 amino acids. The germline gives CDR1 MNHEY, CDR2 SVGAGI. V trimming: 8 bases; J trimming: 6 bases; junction bases outside the gene matches: 10. The CDR3 reads CASGRDTGGHGYTF. The CDR3, as DNA: TGTGCCAGCGGGCGCGATACAGGGGGCCATGGCTACACCTTC.

This chain uses TRBV4-2 with TRBJ2-1; 11 bases agree with TRBD2. The CDR3 is 16 residues long. Germline loops: CDR1 LGHNA, CDR2 YNFKEQ. The junction had 7 bases not matched to a gene; V was cut back by 0 bases and J by 9 bases. In DNA, the CDR3 is TGTGCCAGCAGCCAAGATTTAGCGGGGGGGCTCTTTGAGCAGTTCTTC. This encodes CASSQDLAGGLFEQFF.

This clone has a handful of counts. V and J are TRBV7-9 and TRBJ2-7; 7 nucleotides line up with TRBD1. Germline CDR1 SEHNR, CDR2 FQNEAQ (reference sequence). CDR3 length equals 15 residues. Trimming at V came to 0 bases and at J to 2 bases, leaving 4 bases not matched to a gene. The CDR3 protein is CASSLADRSAYEQYF. DNA of the CDR3: TGTGCCAGCAGCTTAGCGGACAGGTCCGCCTACGAGCAGTACTTC.

This rearrangement joins TRBV30 to TRBJ2-7; no firm D call. The V gene's germline CDR1 is GTSNPN and CDR2 SVGIG (reference sequence). The V end was cut by 5 bases, the J end by 2 bases, with 13 bases between. This CDR3 spans 13 amino acids. The CDR3 region has the DNA TGTGCCTGGGGGTTCACGGGCGCCTACGAGCAGTACTTC. Protein sequence: CAWGFTGAYEQYF.

The genes are TRBV27 and TRBJ1-5; no clear D gene. This CDR3 has 19 residues. The germline V gene has CDR1 MNHEY and CDR2 SMNVEV (reference sequence). Trimming removed 2 bases from V and 0 bases from J, with 20 bases in between. CDR3 loop: CASSLKGSVQTHSNQPQHF. The CDR3 nucleotides are TGTGCCAGCAGTTTAAAAGGGTCGGTTCAGACCCATAGCAATCAGCCCCAGCATTTT.

This clone qualifies as medium-sized. The chain is built from TRBV12-5 and TRBJ2-1; 9 bases line up with TRBD1. Germline trimming cut 7 bases from V and 3 bases from J; bases unmatched to any gene: 4. This CDR3 has 14 amino acids. Germline loops: CDR1 LGHNT, CDR2 FRNRAP. The CDR3 bases are TGTGCTAGTGTCCCGGGACAGGGCTACAATGAGCAGTTCTTC. It encodes CASVPGQGYNEQFF.

The genes are TRBV5-5 and TRBJ1-5, with D possibly TRBD1 on 5 matching bases. V lost 2 bases to trimming and J lost 0 bases, with 9 bases between them. The CDR3 length is 15 residues. The germline V gene encodes CDR1 SGHKS and CDR2 YYEKEE (reference sequence). CDR3: CASSFTGDSNQPQHF. The CDR3, as DNA: TGTGCCAGCAGCTTTACAGGTGATAGCAATCAGCCCCAGCATTTT.

V is TRBV11-2 and J is TRBJ2-1, with 12 nucleotides matching TRBD1. The ends lost 2 bases at V and 10 bases at J; junction bases unmatched: 6. The length of the CDR3 is 15 residues. Germline assignment: CDR1 SGHAT and CDR2 FQNNGV. The CDR3 spells CASSLLGTGGREQFF. The CDR3, as DNA: TGTGCCAGCAGCTTATTGGGGACAGGGGGCCGGGAGCAGTTCTTC.

The chain joins TRBV30 to TRBJ1-1; D call uncertain. V dropped 0 bases and J dropped 2 bases, with 10 bases sitting between them. The germline CDR1 and CDR2 sequences are GTSNPN and SVGIG (reference sequence). The CDR3 loop spans 14 amino acids. The CDR3 nucleotides are TGTGCCTGGAGTGTGGGGAGATTAAACACTGAAGCTTTCTTT. Residues: CAWSVGRLNTEAFF. The full variable domain, with the rest looked up from reference TRBV30 and TRBJ1-1, is SQTIHQWPATLVQPVGSPLSLECTVEGTSNPNLYWYRQAAGRGLQLLFYSVGIGQISSEVPQNLSASRPQDRQFILSSKKLLLSDSGFYLCAWSVGRLNTEAFFGQGTRLTVV.

There are a few counts of this clone. This sequence joins TRBV5-4 and TRBJ2-1; no firm D call. In germline, CDR1 is SGHNT, CDR2 YYREEE (reference sequence). The germline V and J ends were trimmed by 0 bases and 2 bases, with 9 bases remaining between them. This CDR3 has 15 residues. CDR3 sequence: CASSLGGQPYNEQFF. The CDR3 nucleotides are TGTGCCAGCAGCTTGGGCGGCCAACCCTACAATGAGCAGTTCTTC.

Here the CDR3 DNA reads TGTGCCAGCAGCCAGAGGACAGGGGGGACCTACGAGCAGTACTTC. Its protein is CASSQRTGGTYEQYF. The V and J genes are TRBV28 and TRBJ2-7; 10 bases line up with TRBD1. From germline, CDR1 is MDHEN and CDR2 SYDVKM. The CDR3 has 15 amino acids. J gave up 2 bases and V 6 bases, and 7 bases lay outside the gene matches.

This chain links TRBV7-9 with TRBJ2-3; no clear D. This CDR3 is built from 13 residues. The germline CDR1 and CDR2 sequences are SEHNR and FQNEAQ (reference sequence). Trimming removed 4 bases at V and 4 bases at J, with 9 bases between. The chain's CDR3 is CASSSFEADTQYF. CDR3 DNA sequence: TGTGCCAGCAGCTCTTTTGAGGCAGATACGCAGTATTTT.

This clone was picked up a small number of times. The rearrangement uses TRBV18 and TRBJ1-2, with D tentatively TRBD1 (5 bases). The V and J ends lost 1 base and 8 bases respectively, with 26 bases between them. The CDR3 consists of 18 residues. Germline-derived CDR1 and CDR2 are KGHSH and LQKENI. The CDR3: CASSPHPPTAPEDGGYTF. CDR3 nucleotide sequence: TGTGCCAGCTCACCACATCCGCCGACAGCCCCTGAGGATGGAGGCTACACCTTC.

The rearrangement uses TRBV19 and TRBJ1-6, with D possibly TRBD1 on 5 matching bases. CDR1 and CDR2 from the germline V gene are LNHDA and SQIVND (reference sequence). The CDR3 is 16 residues long. Trimming pared 7 bases from V and 11 bases from J, leaving 24 bases between. For the CDR3, the DNA is TGTGCCAGTAAAGTAGGGGACCGGGGTGTCGGGGCACCCCTCCACTTT. Its translation is CASKVGDRGVGAPLHF.